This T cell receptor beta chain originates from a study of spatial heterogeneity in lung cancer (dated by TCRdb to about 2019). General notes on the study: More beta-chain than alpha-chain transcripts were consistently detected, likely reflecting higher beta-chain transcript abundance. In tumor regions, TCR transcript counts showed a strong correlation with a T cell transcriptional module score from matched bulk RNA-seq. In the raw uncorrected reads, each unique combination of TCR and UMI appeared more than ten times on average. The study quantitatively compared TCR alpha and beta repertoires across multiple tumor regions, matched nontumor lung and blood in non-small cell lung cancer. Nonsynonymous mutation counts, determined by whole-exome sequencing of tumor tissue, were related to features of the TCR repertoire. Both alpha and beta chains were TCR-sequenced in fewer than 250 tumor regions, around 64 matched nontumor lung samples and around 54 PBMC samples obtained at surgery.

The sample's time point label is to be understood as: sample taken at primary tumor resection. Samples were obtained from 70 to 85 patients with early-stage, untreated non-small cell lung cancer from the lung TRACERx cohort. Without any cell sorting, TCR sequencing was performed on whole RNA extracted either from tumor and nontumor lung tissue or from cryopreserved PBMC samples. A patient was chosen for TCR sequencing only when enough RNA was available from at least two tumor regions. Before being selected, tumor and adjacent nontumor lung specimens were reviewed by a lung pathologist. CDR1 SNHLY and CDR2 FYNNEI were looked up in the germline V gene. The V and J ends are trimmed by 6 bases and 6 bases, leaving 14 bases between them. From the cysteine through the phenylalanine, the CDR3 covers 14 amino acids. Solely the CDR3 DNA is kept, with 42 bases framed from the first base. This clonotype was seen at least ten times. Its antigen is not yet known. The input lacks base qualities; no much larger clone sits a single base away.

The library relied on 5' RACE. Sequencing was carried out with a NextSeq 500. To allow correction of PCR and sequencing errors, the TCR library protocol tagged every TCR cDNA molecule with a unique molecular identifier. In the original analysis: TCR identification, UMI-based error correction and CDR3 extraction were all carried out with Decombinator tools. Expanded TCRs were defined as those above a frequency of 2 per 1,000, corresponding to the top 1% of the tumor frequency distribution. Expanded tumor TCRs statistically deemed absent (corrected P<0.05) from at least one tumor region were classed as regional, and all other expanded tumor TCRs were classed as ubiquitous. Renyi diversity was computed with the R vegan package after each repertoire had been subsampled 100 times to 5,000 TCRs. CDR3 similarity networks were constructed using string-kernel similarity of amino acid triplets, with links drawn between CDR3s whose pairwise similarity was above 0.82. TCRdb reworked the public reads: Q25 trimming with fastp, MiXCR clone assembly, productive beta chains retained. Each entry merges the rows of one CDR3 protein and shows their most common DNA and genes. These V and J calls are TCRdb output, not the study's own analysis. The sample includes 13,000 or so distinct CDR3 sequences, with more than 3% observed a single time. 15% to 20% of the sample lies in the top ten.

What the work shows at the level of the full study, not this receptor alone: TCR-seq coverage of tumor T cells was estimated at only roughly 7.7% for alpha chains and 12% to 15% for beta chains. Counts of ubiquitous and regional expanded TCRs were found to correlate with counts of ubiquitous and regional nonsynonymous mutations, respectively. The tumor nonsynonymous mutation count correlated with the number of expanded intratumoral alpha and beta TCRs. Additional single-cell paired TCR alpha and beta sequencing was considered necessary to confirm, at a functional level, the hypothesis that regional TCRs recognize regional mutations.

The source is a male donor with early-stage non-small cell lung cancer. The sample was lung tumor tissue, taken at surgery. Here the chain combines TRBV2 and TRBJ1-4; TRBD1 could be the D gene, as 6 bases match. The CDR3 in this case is CASRNRVGDEKLFF. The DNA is TGTGCCAGCAGGAACAGGGTAGGGGATGAAAAACTGTTTTTT.